What follows describes a single TCR beta chain. This clone was seen more than once but under ten times. Its antigen is not yet known. Per-nucleotide qualities are absent, and no much larger clonotype sits a single base away. The cohort comprised some 700 healthy bone marrow donors. Cohort members were all nominally healthy when sampled, although unrecorded immune exposures were likely present. The donor was CMV seropositive and was included in the group of 270 or so seropositive cohort members. A peripheral blood sample was collected from each donor, and TCR beta sequencing was performed on peripheral blood mononuclear cells. Genomic DNA was extracted from the blood cell samples with the Qiagen DNeasy Blood Extraction Kit. The sample belongs to a study of cytomegalovirus exposure and HLA in healthy donors (dated by TCRdb to the late 2010s). Regarding the study in general: According to an earlier analysis of 587 of the donors, about 180 million T cells yielded approximately 120 million unique TCR beta sequences and approximately 280 Gb of sequence data. About 310 gigabases of sequencing data and 70 million to 100 million unique TCR sequences were included in an early release covering about 620 HLA-typed donors. Of the 350 to 450 genotyped donors, 65% to 90% fell in the genetic ancestry cluster associated with self-reported Caucasian donors. The study aimed to test whether signatures of past pathogen exposure could be identified by cataloging public T cell receptors. The study used immunosequencing to profile the T cell repertoires of approximately 690 subjects and linked those repertoires to cytomegalovirus serostatus. Besides the first cohort of roughly 640 subjects, a separate validation cohort made up of roughly 120 different subjects was used. To predict cytomegalovirus infection status, the study brought together high-throughput TCR immunosequencing, statistical association of individual TCRs with disease status, and machine learning. To study patterns of TCR occurrence, a later analysis re-analyzed previously published TCR beta repertoires from 600 to 750 donors and added high-resolution HLA genotyping. The later analysis used no new phenotypic data to find candidate immune exposures, relying instead on TCR beta sequences and their occurrence across donors. An earlier analysis of about 600 of the donors used high-throughput TCR beta sequencing to judge whether each TCR beta V gene segment behaved as functional or pseudogenic. Donor age, sex, ethnicity and CMV serostatus were compiled together with the repertoire data. Genome-wide SNP genotypes for about 60% of the 666 donors were used in a later genetic analysis, which treated that subset as a discovery cohort. All discovery cohort repertoires had been generated on a single sequencing platform. Class I and class II HLA loci were covered by the typing at four-digit resolution. The number of typed donors differed by locus: about 620-630 for A, B, C, DRB1 and DQB1; approximately 530 for DQA1; over 600 for DPA1; and roughly 450 for DPB1. Roughly five DR-DQ haplotypes were treated as single units for association and clustering because of strong linkage in the cohort. On average, about 200,000 unique TCR beta nucleotide sequences were sequenced per donor among roughly 430 genotyped donors of the cohort, with roughly 18% of those sequences being non-productive. Findings and caveats that apply to the study as a whole: Linkage disequilibrium might explain the correlated functional status among segregating V segments, but an unknown experimental factor could not be excluded. A further reported finding was that TCR beta sequences accurately predicted the HLA-A and HLA-B alleles for most subjects in the first cohort. Specific HLA alleles were associated with 15,000 to 20,000 TCR beta sequences at a false discovery rate of 0.05 in a later analysis. In a later genetic analysis, a missense DCLRE1C variant was associated with V-gene and J-gene trimming of TCR beta chains, and the association was replicated in an independent cohort. While some public TCRs were present in many individuals, most TCR sequences turned up only very rarely across donors. In a later genetic analysis, fewer N-insertions in productive TCRs were reported among donors in an Asian-associated ancestry cluster than the roughly 700-donor mean. In a later analysis, TCR association rates were found to vary across HLA loci, with the most associated TCRs seen for DRB1 alleles and the fewest for HLA-C alleles. Most CMV-associated TCR beta chains appeared to be HLA-restricted in a later analysis, and the HLA associations seemed to be driven largely by CMV exposure. A later analysis reported that several top co-occurrence clusters appeared linked to parvovirus B19, influenza, CMV and Epstein-Barr virus. It was suggested by the authors that the approach could potentially be generalized to other disease states and immunological phenotypes. In an earlier analysis of some 540 of the donors, most TCR beta V segments appeared in productive rearrangements about 87% or about 30% of the time, broadly matching IMGT annotations. Because HLA typing was missing for some donors at each locus, association tests included only the typed subset. Cytomegalovirus status was reported to be diagnosed by the classifier with high specificity and sensitivity in both the original and validation cohorts. Roughly uniform sequencing depth across donors was assumed in presence/absence analyses, although this assumption may not hold. A later analysis found that HLA-associated TCR beta chains were more clonally expanded and had lower generation probabilities than equally common non-associated chains. The study gave a list of 150 to 200 TCR beta chains associated with cytomegalovirus. When HLA alleles, especially DR and DQ, strongly co-occurred, attributing TCR associations to individual alleles was difficult. For the cohort, immune exposure information was limited to CMV serostatus. In vitro tests confirmed that a few of the cytomegalovirus-associated TCR beta chains recognize cytomegalovirus antigens. This cohort had only TCR beta chains sequenced, and the lack of alpha or paired-chain data limited which features could be detected. Because counts were too low, 15 to 20 rarely observed V segments, including chromosome 9 orphons, were excluded from the earlier analysis of several hundred of the donors. Some IMGT-functional V segments, including TRBV6-2 and TRBV6-3, could not be distinguished by the 87-base-pair reads and were therefore excluded. A cluster of highly shared sequence variants was judged likely to represent a technical artifact of the sequencing pipeline.

Trimming costs V 4 bases and J 3 bases, and their ends lie 18 bases apart. Including the terminal cysteine and phenylalanine, the CDR3 comprises 16 residues. Kept here is only the CDR3 DNA, which spans 48 bases and is read in frame from base 1. CDR1 and CDR2 (SGHVS, FQNEAQ) derive from the germline V gene. The method behind the library was the immunoSEQ multiplex PCR assay. The multiplex PCR relied on a mix of 60 forward primers for TCR Vbeta segments and 13 reverse primers for TCR Jbeta segments. A multiplex PCR assay on genomic DNA amplified the CDR3 region of rearranged TCR beta genes. Amplified TCR beta libraries were sequenced as 87-base-pair reads on the Illumina HiSeq System. Under the source paper's analysis protocol: In a later analysis, some 80 million unique TCR beta chains were counted across the 666 repertoires, and around 11 million of these chains were shared by at least two donors. To remove PCR and sequencing errors, raw reads were error-corrected and collapsed into unique sequences using a nearest-neighbor algorithm that merged closely related sequences. CDR3 sequences were aligned to IMGT reference sequences to assign V, D and J gene segments. For a sequence to be retained, a match of at least six nucleotides was required to both a V gene segment and a J gene segment. Rearrangements were called productive when the CDR3 lacked stop codons and stayed in frame with V and J; all others were non-productive. CDR3 was defined by IMGT convention, running from the second conserved V-encoded cysteine to the conserved J-encoded phenylalanine. The earlier analysis of 500 to 750 of the donors excluded any sequence lacking an unambiguous match to a single V gene segment. An earlier analysis of fewer than 750 of the donors classified V segments as functional when productive rearrangements were above 56.7% and as segregating when the standard deviation between donors was above 5%. To diagnose cytomegalovirus status from the catalog of TCR beta chain sequences, a statistical classification framework was built. In a later analysis, TCR nucleotide sequences were compared against IMGT/GENE-DB human TR gene sequences so that V and J genes could be assigned. A later analysis assigned CDR3 sequences and most-parsimonious VDJ recombination scenarios with the TCRdist pipeline. In a later analysis, every TCR beta chain was defined by the combination of its CDR3 amino acid sequence and its V-gene family, and reads without a unique V-gene family were dropped. To address suspected cross-contamination and a sequencing artifact, a later analysis removed under 600 highly shared, low-generation-probability nucleotide sequences. In a later analysis, a clonal expansion index was calculated for each public chain from normalized within-repertoire ranks of inferred template counts. In a later analysis, generation probabilities were computed using a VDJ recombination model fitted to out-of-frame rearrangements, and the results were checked against IGoR. Hypergeometric tests were used in a later analysis to score TCR-TCR, TCR-HLA and TCR-CMV co-occurrence, with a repertoire-size bias correction applied to the TCR pairs. A later analysis estimated false discovery rates by permuting HLA or CMV assignments 20 times. A later analysis grouped co-occurring TCRs with DBSCAN, adding TCRdist sequence similarity when clustering within HLA-allele-positive subsets. Repertoires with fewer than 30,000 or more than 120,000 public chains were left out of co-occurrence clustering, as were five repertoires with anomalous nucleotide sharing. The table comes from immuneACCESS by way of TCRdb, which keeps in-frame sequences with V and J called. Part of the clones is missing from these tables; in studies checked, under half for an unresolved V gene and the rest for unknown reasons. The V and J calls and clone size were taken over from that table, and D and trimming were inferred from the DNA. The sample table lists some 130,000 clones, about 72% of them with a count of one. The ten largest clonotypes hold roughly 1.6% of the sample.

The TCR originated in a man aged 25 to 40 in good health and CMV-seropositive. Rearrangement joined TRBV7-8 to TRBJ2-5; TRBD1 is a weak D gene call, 5 bases matching. The material sequenced was PBMCs. The CDR3 is CASSSLHLGRKETQYF. The nucleotides are TGTGCCAGCAGCTCCCTCCACTTGGGGCGTAAAGAGACCCAGTACTTC.